This T cell receptor (beta chain) was observed in a study of early T cells in non-severe SARS-CoV-2 infection. Across the whole study: The sequenced material was bulk RNA from unsorted whole blood, and its chains were unpaired.

In the library, individual cDNA molecules carried attached unique molecular identifiers. Using its own MiXCR run on the 5' RACE reads, TCRdb lists one record per CDR3 protein. The sample consists of 85,000 to 90,000 distinct CDR3 sequences, roughly 14% of them appearing once. The table lists this clonotype with a few counts. Trimming cost V 0 bases and J 5 bases, with 8 bases left between them. Looked up from germline, CDR1 is WNHNN and CDR2 is SYGVQD (reference sequence). CDR3 length: 13 residues. J is TRBJ2-7 and V is TRBV10-1, with no clear D. This sequence originates from an adult who was a healthcare worker with PCR-confirmed SARS-CoV-2 infection or an uninfected control (not recorded which). Sequenced sample: whole blood. Here the CDR3 DNA reads TGCGCCAGCAGTGAGTCGGCGTGGGACGAGCAGTACGTC. Translated: CASSESAWDEQYV.